This T cell receptor beta chain was sequenced in a study of T cell responses to AZD1222 COVID-19 vaccine. Assay used: immunoSEQ multiplex PCR; TCRdb lists only in-frame clones, some missing. The data show around 120,000 clones, with 85% to 90% seen just once and just over 9.5% held by the top ten. Trimming removed 6 bases from V and 6 bases from J; junction bases left unmatched: 11. CDR3 length: 16 amino acids. The germline CDR1 and CDR2 sequences are MNHEY and SMNVEV (reference sequence). The table lists this clone with a count of one. The chain has TRBV27 and TRBJ2-7; 13 positions agree with TRBD2. The sequence came from an adult in good health. This material consisted of peripheral blood, taken on day 0 of AZD1222 vaccination. This CDR3 reads CASRRNTGTSGTEQYF. For the CDR3, the DNA is TGTGCCAGCAGGCGAAATACCGGGACTAGCGGGACCGAGCAGTACTTC.